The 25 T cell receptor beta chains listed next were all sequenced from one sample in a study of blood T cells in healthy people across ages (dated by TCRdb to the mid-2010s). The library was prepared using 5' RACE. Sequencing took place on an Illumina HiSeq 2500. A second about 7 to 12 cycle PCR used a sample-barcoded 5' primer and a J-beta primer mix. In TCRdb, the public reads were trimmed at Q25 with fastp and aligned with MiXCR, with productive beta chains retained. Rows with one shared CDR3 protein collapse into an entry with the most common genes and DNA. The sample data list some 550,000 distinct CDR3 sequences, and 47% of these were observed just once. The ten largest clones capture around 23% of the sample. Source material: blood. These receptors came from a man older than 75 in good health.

The chain's CDR3 is CATSVSGFVTETQYF. The CDR3 DNA is TGTGCCACCAGCGTTTCAGGTTTTGTGACGGAGACCCAGTACTTC. The genes are TRBV15 and TRBJ2-5; D gene uncertain. Germline values: CDR1 LNHNV, CDR2 YYDKDF (reference sequence). This CDR3 comprises 15 residues. With 5 bases removed from V and 5 bases from J, the gap between germline ends came to 18 bases.

CDR3 coding DNA: TGTGCCTGGGCTAAGACAGGGGGCCAAGGCTACACCTTC. Its translation is CAWAKTGGQGYTF. The chain has TRBV30 and TRBJ1-2; 10 bases are shared with TRBD1. The germline gives CDR1 GTSNPN, CDR2 SVGIG (reference sequence). The CDR3 has 13 residues. V dropped 5 bases and J dropped 8; count of bases not matched to a gene: 8.

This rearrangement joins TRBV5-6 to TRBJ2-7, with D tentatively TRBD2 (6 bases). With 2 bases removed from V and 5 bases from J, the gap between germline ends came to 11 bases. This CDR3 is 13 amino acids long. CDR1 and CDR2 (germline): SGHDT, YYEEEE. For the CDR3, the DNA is TGTGCCAGCAGCTTACCGGGAGCCGACGAGCAGTACTTC. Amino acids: CASSLPGADEQYF.

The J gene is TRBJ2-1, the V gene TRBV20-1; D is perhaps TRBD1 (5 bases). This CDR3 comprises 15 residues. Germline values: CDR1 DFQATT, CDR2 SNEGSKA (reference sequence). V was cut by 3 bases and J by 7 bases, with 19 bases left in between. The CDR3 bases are TGCAGTGCTAGGATAGGAGACAGTGTTATAAATGAGCAGTTCTTC. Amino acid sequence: CSARIGDSVINEQFF.

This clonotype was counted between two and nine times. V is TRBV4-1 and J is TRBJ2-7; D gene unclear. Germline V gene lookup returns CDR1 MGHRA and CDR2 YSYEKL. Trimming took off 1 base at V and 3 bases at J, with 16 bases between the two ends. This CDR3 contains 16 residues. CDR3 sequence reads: CASSQGSPGLLYEQYF. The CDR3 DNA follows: TGCGCCAGCAGCCAAGGGTCCCCGGGCCTTCTCTACGAGCAGTACTTC.

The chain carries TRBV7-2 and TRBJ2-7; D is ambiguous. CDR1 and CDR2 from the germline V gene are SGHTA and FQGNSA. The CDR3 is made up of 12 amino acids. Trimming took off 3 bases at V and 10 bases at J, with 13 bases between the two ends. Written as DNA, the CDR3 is TGTGCCAGCAGCTTGATCCCATCGGCTCAGTACTTC. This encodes CASSLIPSAQYF.

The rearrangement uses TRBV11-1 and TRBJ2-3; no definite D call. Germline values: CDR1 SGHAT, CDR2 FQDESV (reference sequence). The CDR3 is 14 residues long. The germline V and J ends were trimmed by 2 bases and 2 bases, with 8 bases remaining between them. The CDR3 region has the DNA TGTGCCAGCAGCTTACCGGCTCTCACAGATACGCAGTATTTT. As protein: CASSLPALTDTQYF.

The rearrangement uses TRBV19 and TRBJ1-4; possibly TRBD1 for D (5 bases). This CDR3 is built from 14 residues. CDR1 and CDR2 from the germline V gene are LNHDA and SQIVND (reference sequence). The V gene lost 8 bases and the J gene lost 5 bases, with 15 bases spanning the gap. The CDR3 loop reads CASQSGRLNEKLFF. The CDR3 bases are TGTGCCAGTCAGTCGGGACGGTTAAATGAAAAACTGTTTTTT.

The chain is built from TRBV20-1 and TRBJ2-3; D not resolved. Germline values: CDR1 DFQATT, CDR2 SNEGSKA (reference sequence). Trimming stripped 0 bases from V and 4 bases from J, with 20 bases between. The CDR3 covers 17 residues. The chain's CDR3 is CSARDISPSAAADTQYF. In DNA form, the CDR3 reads TGCAGTGCTAGAGATATCAGCCCGTCGGCCGCCGCAGATACGCAGTATTTT.

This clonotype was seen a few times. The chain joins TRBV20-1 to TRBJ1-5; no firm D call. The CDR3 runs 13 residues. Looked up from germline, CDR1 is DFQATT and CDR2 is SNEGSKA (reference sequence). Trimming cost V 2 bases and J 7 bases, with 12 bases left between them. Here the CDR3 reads CSARLGENQPQHF. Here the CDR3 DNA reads TGCAGTGCTAGATTGGGAGAGAACCAGCCCCAGCATTTT.

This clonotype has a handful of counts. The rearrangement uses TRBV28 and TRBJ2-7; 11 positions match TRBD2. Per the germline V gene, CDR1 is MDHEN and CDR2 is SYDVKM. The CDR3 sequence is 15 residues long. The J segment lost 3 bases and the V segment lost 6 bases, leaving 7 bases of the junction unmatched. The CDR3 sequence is CASSSDGTSGYEQYF. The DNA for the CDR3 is TGTGCCAGCAGCTCTGATGGGACTAGCGGCTACGAGCAGTACTTC. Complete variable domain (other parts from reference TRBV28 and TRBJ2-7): DVKVTQSSRYLVKRTGEKVFLECVQDMDHENMFWYRQDPGLGLRLIYFSYDVKMKEKGDIPEGYSVSREKKERFSLILESASTNQTSMYLCASSSDGTSGYEQYFGPGTRLTVT.

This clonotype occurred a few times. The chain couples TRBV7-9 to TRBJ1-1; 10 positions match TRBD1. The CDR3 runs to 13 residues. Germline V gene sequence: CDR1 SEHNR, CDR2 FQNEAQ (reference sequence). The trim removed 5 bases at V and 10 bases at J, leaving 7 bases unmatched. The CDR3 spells CASSRGQGGLAFF. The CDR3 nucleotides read TGTGCCAGCAGCCGCGGACAGGGGGGATTAGCTTTCTTT.

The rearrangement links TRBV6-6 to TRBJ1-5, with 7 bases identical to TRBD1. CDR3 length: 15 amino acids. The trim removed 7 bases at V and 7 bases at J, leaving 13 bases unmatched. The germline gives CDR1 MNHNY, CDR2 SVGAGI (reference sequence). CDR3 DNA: TGTGCCAGCACACAAAGGGGGCAGGATGGACAGCCCCAGCATTTT. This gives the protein CASTQRGQDGQPQHF.

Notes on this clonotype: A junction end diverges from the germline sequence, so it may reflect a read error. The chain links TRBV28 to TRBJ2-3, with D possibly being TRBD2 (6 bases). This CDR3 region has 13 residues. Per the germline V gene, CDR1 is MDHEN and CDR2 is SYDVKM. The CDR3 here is CASRQTSKDTQYF. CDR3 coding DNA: TGTGCCAGCCGTCAAACTAGCAAAGATACGCAGTATTTT. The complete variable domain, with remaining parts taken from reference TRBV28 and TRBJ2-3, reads DVKVTQSSRYLVKRTGEKVFLECVQDMDHENMFWYRQDPGLGLRLIYFSYDVKMKEKGDIPEGYSVSREKKERFSLILESASTNQTSMYLCASRQTSKDTQYFGPGTRLTVL.

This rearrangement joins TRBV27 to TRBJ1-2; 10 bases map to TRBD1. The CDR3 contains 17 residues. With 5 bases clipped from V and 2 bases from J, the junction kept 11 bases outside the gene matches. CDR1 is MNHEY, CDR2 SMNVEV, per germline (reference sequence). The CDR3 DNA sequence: TGTGCCAGCAGTATGGGACAGGGGAGGTCCTCCAACTATGGCTACACCTTC. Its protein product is CASSMGQGRSSNYGYTF.

DNA of the CDR3: TGTGCCAGCAGCTTAGCGAACAGAGTTAGCACAGATACGCAGTATTTT. Encoded protein: CASSLANRVSTDTQYF. The chain uses TRBV7-9 and TRBJ2-3; D unresolved. Trimming took 0 bases from V and 0 from J, leaving 10 bases between them. CDR1 and CDR2 (germline): SEHNR, FQNEAQ (reference sequence). CDR3 length: 16 amino acids.

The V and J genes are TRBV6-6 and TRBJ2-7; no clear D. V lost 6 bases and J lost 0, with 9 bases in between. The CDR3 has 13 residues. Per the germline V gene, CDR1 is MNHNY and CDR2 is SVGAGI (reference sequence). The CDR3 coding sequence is TGTGCCAGCAGACAACTACCCTCCTACGAGCAGTACTTC. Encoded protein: CASRQLPSYEQYF.

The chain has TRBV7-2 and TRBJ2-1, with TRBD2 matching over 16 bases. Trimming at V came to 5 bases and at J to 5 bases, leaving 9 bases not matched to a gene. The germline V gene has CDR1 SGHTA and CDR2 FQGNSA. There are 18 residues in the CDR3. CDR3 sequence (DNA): TGTGCCAGCAGCAGGCTCCGGGGACTAGCGGGAGGGAACAATGAGCAGTTCTTC. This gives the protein CASSRLRGLAGGNNEQFF.

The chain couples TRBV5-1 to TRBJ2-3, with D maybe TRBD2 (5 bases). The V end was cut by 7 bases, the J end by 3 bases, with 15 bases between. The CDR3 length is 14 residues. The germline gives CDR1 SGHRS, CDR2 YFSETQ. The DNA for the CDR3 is TGCGCCAGCCAGGTCGGGGATGGGACAGATACGCAGTATTTT. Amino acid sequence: CASQVGDGTDTQYF.

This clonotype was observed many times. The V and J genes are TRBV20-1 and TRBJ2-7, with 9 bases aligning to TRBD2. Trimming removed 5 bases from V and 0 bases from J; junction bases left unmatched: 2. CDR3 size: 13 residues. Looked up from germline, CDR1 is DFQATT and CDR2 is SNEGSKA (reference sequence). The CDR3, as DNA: TGCAGTGCTCCGACTAGCGGCTCCTACGAGCAGTACTTC. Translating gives CSAPTSGSYEQYF.

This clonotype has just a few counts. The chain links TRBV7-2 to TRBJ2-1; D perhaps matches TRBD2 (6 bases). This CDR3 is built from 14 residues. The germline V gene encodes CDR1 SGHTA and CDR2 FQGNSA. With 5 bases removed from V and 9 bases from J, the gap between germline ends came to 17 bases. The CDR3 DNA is TGTGCCAGCAGCCCGGGACTCAGGCGGTTTGAGCAGTTCTTC. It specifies CASSPGLRRFEQFF.

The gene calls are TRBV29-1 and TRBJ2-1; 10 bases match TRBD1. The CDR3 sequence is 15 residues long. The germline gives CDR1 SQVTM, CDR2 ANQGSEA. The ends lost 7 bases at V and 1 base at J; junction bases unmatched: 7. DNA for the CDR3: TGCAGCGCCCAGGACAGGGGGTCGTCCTACAATGAGCAGTTCTTC. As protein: CSAQDRGSSYNEQFF.

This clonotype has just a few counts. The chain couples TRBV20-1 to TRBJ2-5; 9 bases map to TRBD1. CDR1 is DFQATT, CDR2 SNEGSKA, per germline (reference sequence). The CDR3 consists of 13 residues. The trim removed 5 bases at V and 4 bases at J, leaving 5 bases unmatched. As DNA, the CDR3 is TGCAGTGCTGGTCGGGGACAGGGAGAGACCCAGTACTTC. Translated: CSAGRGQGETQYF.

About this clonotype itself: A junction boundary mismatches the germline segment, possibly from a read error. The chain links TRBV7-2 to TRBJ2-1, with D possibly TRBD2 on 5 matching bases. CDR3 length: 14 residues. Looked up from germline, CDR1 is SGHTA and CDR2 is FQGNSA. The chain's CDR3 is CASSFAGSYNEPFF. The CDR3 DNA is TGTGCCAGCAGCTTTGCGGGCTCCTACAATGAGCCGTTCTTC.

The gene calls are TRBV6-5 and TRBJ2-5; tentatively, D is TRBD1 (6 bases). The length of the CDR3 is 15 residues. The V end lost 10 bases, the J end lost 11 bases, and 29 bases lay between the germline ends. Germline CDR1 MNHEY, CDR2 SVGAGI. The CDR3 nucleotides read TGTGCCAACAGAGAACAGGGAGTTGAAAGCAATGAGCAGTACTTC. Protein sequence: CANREQGVESNEQYF.